A selection of T cell receptor beta chains follows, all from one sample in a study of T-cell memory formation after mild COVID-19. TCRdb reprocessed the 5' RACE reads with MiXCR, giving one entry per CDR3 protein. This table has around 310,000 distinct CDR3 sequences, approximately 15% appearing once. Input material: PBMCs or a T cell subset sorted from them (not recorded which). The receptors derive from a man aged 18 to 30 who had mild COVID-19 (a few samples of this study predate the infection). Cell type and time point are not known. Each CDR3 is given with its conserved first and last residue. The D gene is left open where the match is weak.

v_gene,j_gene,d_gene,CDR3aa
TRBV7-9,TRBJ2-3,NA,CASSSPRAGSDTQYF
TRBV29-1,TRBJ2-1,TRBD2,CSVTSGGLSYNEQFF
TRBV20-1,TRBJ1-2,NA,CSARDPRTYGYTF
TRBV30,TRBJ2-7,TRBD1,CAGRQGGSSYEQYF
TRBV7-9,TRBJ1-1,NA,CASSPITLDTEAFF
TRBV7-2,TRBJ2-1,TRBD2,CASSSHPSGGPDEQFF
TRBV29-1,TRBJ1-2,NA,CSVGPRPGYTF
TRBV4-1,TRBJ1-1,NA,CASSQDLEAFF
TRBV4-1,TRBJ1-1,NA,CASSQTPMNTEAFF
TRBV20-1,TRBJ2-7,NA,CSARETTEQYF
TRBV7-2,TRBJ2-5,NA,CASSLILAGKTQYF
TRBV9,TRBJ1-5,NA,CASSVQGASNQPQHF
TRBV5-6,TRBJ2-5,NA,CASSLGRGPLRTQYF
TRBV7-2,TRBJ2-7,NA,CASSLPQTYEQYF
TRBV5-1,TRBJ2-3,NA,CASSLNRDADTQYF
TRBV24-1,TRBJ2-5,TRBD2,CATSSGGTQYF
TRBV6-5,TRBJ2-5,NA,CASSYSEGYETQYF
TRBV27,TRBJ1-2,NA,CASADFSLHGKYGYTF
TRBV5-1,TRBJ1-2,TRBD1,CASDLPGTAYGYTF
TRBV7-2,TRBJ2-3,TRBD2,CASSQGTSGGDTQYF
TRBV25-1,TRBJ2-3,NA,CASSEWGRTSTDTQYF
TRBV24-1,TRBJ2-2,NA,CATRGQNTGELFF
TRBV7-9,TRBJ2-7,TRBD2,CASSHRAGGSEQYF
TRBV5-1,TRBJ2-1,TRBD2,CASSLAAGGGNEQFF
TRBV9,TRBJ2-3,TRBD2,CASSFERGEDTQYF
TRBV4-1,TRBJ2-3,NA,CASSQDKRQFTDTQYF
TRBV7-3,TRBJ2-1,NA,CASSLTLSGKLGNEQFF
TRBV4-2,TRBJ1-6,NA,CASSHGEANSPLHF
TRBV12-3/TRBV12-4,TRBJ2-1,TRBD1,CASSTLQGARNEQFF
TRBV24-1,TRBJ2-1,NA,CATSGSRGNDNEQFF
TRBV12-3/TRBV12-4,TRBJ1-2,NA,CASRKNTANYGYTF
TRBV25-1,TRBJ1-2,TRBD1,CASSAPGTGPPFYGYTF
TRBV20-1,TRBJ2-7,NA,CSAEPFGGDEQYF
TRBV2,TRBJ2-3,NA,CASSEATGFTDTQYF
TRBV19,TRBJ2-1,TRBD2,CASSMTSGGQNEQFF
TRBV4-1,TRBJ2-3,NA,CASSRLSGADTQYF
TRBV14,TRBJ2-7,TRBD2,CASSQESSGYEQYF
TRBV6-6,TRBJ2-1,NA,CASSPRSPHNEQFF
TRBV9,TRBJ2-5,TRBD2,CASSSGLAGRWETQYF
TRBV6-2/TRBV6-3,TRBJ2-1,TRBD2,CASSRLLAGSYNEQFF